This entry lists 7 T cell receptor beta chains sequenced from one sample in a study of technical replicates of blood from a few donors. Clones were read by immunoSEQ multiplex PCR, and TCRdb kept only the in-frame ones, dropping some. The repertoire has about 62,000 clones, roughly 86% of them found once; the top ten carry more than 4.5%. Sequencing used PBMCs. The receptor source for this set is a human donor in good health. Some clones in this sample may be carry-over from other donors' samples.

This rearrangement joins TRBV11-2 to TRBJ2-3; tentative D call: TRBD2 (7 bases). Trimming pared 2 bases from V and 3 bases from J, leaving 15 bases between. This CDR3 comprises 16 residues. Germline lookup yields CDR1 SGHAT and CDR2 FQNNGV. CDR3 protein: CASSLRGGAVTDTQYF. The DNA for the CDR3 is TGTGCCAGCAGCTTAAGGGGGGGGGCCGTGACAGATACGCAGTATTTT.

This chain connects TRBV6-5 to TRBJ1-2; 7 bases map to TRBD1. The germline V gene encodes CDR1 MNHEY and CDR2 SVGAGI. The ends lost 6 bases at V and 6 bases at J; junction bases unmatched: 10. The CDR3 extends over 14 amino acids. CDR3 protein: CASRKQGFRNGYTF. CDR3 bases: TGTGCCAGCAGAAAACAGGGGTTCAGGAATGGCTACACCTTC.

The chain is built from TRBV6-4 and TRBJ2-7, with TRBD1 identical over 7 bases. The J segment lost 2 bases and the V segment lost 4 bases, leaving 11 bases of the junction unmatched. The V gene's germline CDR1 is MRHNA and CDR2 SNTAGT. The CDR3 has 16 amino acids. The CDR3 is CASSGAYRGTTYEQYF. CDR3 nucleotides: TGTGCCAGCAGTGGGGCCTACAGGGGAACCACCTACGAGCAGTACTTC.

V and J are TRBV7-8 and TRBJ1-2; D is ambiguous. CDR3 length equals 14 residues. V shed 4 bases and J shed 7 bases, with 16 bases lying between them. Germline V CDR1 and CDR2: SGHVS, FQNEAQ. The CDR3 reads CASSSEGRRGGYTF. The CDR3 nucleotides are TGTGCCAGCAGCTCTGAGGGCAGGCGGGGTGGCTACACCTTC.

The J gene is TRBJ2-7, the V gene TRBV7-2, with 8 nucleotides matching TRBD2. Germline lookup yields CDR1 SGHTA and CDR2 FQGNSA. With V trimmed by 0 bases and J by 3 bases, 4 bases remained unmatched. This CDR3 is 15 amino acids long. The CDR3 spells CASSLASGESYEQYF. Written as DNA, the CDR3 is TGTGCCAGCAGCTTAGCTAGCGGGGAAAGCTACGAGCAGTACTTC. The whole variable domain, remainder taken from reference TRBV7-2 and TRBJ2-7, is GAGVSQSPSNKVTEKGKDVELRCDPISGHTALYWYRQSLGQGLEFLIYFQGNSAPDKSGLPSDRFSAERTGGSVSTLTIQRTQQEDSAVYLCASSLASGESYEQYFGPGTRLTVT.

The rearrangement joins TRBV18 to TRBJ2-7; D is unclear. V was shortened by 6 bases and J by 0 bases, with 9 bases between the two germline ends. This CDR3 region has 13 residues. The germline CDR1 and CDR2 sequences are KGHSH and LQKENI. CDR3 DNA sequence: TGTGCCAGCTCTCTAAGTCCCTCCTACGAGCAGTACTTC. Its protein product is CASSLSPSYEQYF.

CDR3 sequence: CASSSVAGGTYEQYF. The CDR3 nucleotides are TGTGCCAGCAGCTCCGTAGCGGGGGGCACCTACGAGCAGTACTTC. The rearrangement links TRBV7-2 to TRBJ2-7; 10 nucleotides line up with TRBD2. The V gene's germline CDR1 is SGHTA and CDR2 FQGNSA. V trimming: 4 bases; J trimming: 2 bases; junction bases outside the gene matches: 5. The CDR3 has 15 amino acids. The full variable domain, rest sourced from reference TRBV7-2 and TRBJ2-7, is GAGVSQSPSNKVTEKGKDVELRCDPISGHTALYWYRQSLGQGLEFLIYFQGNSAPDKSGLPSDRFSAERTGGSVSTLTIQRTQQEDSAVYLCASSSVAGGTYEQYFGPGTRLTVT.